A single sample is the source of the 27 T cell receptor beta chains below, sequenced in a study of cytomegalovirus exposure and HLA in healthy donors. Assay: immunoSEQ multiplex PCR; the TCRdb copy retains only in-frame clones and omits some. The profile shows more than 95,000 clones, 70% to 90% of them singletons. The sequencing input was PBMCs. The source of these receptors is a woman aged 18-29 years in good health and CMV-seropositive.

The V gene is TRBV30, the J gene TRBJ2-3; 8 nucleotides line up with TRBD2. The germline V gene encodes CDR1 GTSNPN and CDR2 SVGIG (reference sequence). V was clipped by 3 bases and J by 1 base; unmatched bases: 0. The length of the CDR3 is 13 residues. The CDR3 nucleotides are TGTGCCTGGAGGACTAGCGGCACAGATACGCAGTATTTT. Protein product: CAWRTSGTDTQYF.

The chain uses TRBV9 and TRBJ2-3, with unresolved D. Germline loops: CDR1 SGDLS, CDR2 YYNGEE. The CDR3 runs 15 residues. Trimming took 2 bases from V and 1 from J, leaving 11 bases between them. The CDR3 DNA is TGTGCCAGCAGCGTCAGAGGATCCCGCACAGATACGCAGTATTTT. Encoded protein: CASSVRGSRTDTQYF.

The chain combines TRBV19 with TRBJ1-1; D might be TRBD1 (5 bases). V shed 6 bases and J shed 4 bases, with 15 bases lying between them. The CDR3 runs 14 residues. Germline V gene data show CDR1 as LNHDA and CDR2 as SQIVND (reference sequence). The CDR3 nucleotides are TGTGCCAGTAGATTAGCGGGGACGGGCACTGAAGCTTTCTTT. This codes for CASRLAGTGTEAFF.

The chain employs TRBV2 and TRBJ1-1; 9 bases are shared with TRBD1. The germline CDR1 and CDR2 sequences are SNHLY and FYNNEI. This CDR3 contains 14 residues. V shed 7 bases and J 5 bases; nucleotides not matched to a gene: 8. The CDR3 sequence is CASTWTGVGTEAFF. In nucleotides, the CDR3 is TGTGCCAGCACCTGGACAGGGGTCGGGACTGAAGCTTTCTTT.

The DNA of the CDR3 is TGTGCCAGCTCACCACCGCGGGGGGCTGGGAATGAGCAGTTCTTC. It specifies CASSPPRGAGNEQFF. The rearrangement links TRBV18 to TRBJ2-1, with 8 bases matching TRBD2. This CDR3 comprises 15 residues. Germline V CDR1 and CDR2: KGHSH, LQKENI. The V and J ends lost 0 bases and 7 bases, in that order; junction bases with no gene match: 5.

The rearrangement joins TRBV5-1 to TRBJ1-2; 10 positions match TRBD1. Per germline, CDR1 SGHRS and CDR2 YFSETQ. This CDR3 has 12 residues. With V trimmed by 6 bases and J by 11 bases, 7 bases remained unmatched. CDR3 region: CASTRDRGWYTF. DNA of the CDR3: TGCGCCAGCACCCGGGACAGGGGATGGTACACCTTC.

The chain combines TRBV18 with TRBJ2-7; a possible D gene is TRBD1 (6 bases). CDR1 is KGHSH, CDR2 LQKENI, per germline. V lost 5 bases, J lost 3 bases, and 14 bases lay in between. The CDR3 totals 14 residues. DNA of the CDR3: TGTGCCAGCTCAATTCAGGGGAGCATCTACGAGCAGTACTTC. Its protein product is CASSIQGSIYEQYF.

The V gene is TRBV5-6, the J gene TRBJ1-1; D gene uncertain. There are 16 residues in the CDR3. Germline values: CDR1 SGHDT, CDR2 YYEEEE. Trimming stripped 4 bases from V and 0 bases from J, with 16 bases between. The CDR3 DNA reads as TGTGCCAGCAGCCTGGGCGCGGTCCCCTTGAACACTGAAGCTTTCTTT. Its translation is CASSLGAVPLNTEAFF.

The chain combines TRBV11-2 with TRBJ2-7; TRBD2 agrees at 12 bases. CDR3 length: 17 amino acids. The germline V gene has CDR1 SGHAT and CDR2 FQNNGV. J gave up 0 bases and V 4 bases, and 7 bases lay outside the gene matches. The CDR3 sequence is CASSSPRLAGVSYEQYF. CDR3 bases: TGTGCCAGCAGCTCACCCAGACTAGCGGGGGTCTCCTACGAGCAGTACTTC.

This chain joins TRBV11-3 and TRBJ2-1, with TRBD2 matching over 8 bases. V lost 6 bases to trimming and J lost 8 bases; unmatched junction nucleotides: 9. This CDR3 has 14 amino acids. Germline lookup yields CDR1 SGHNT and CDR2 YENEEA. The CDR3 DNA follows: TGTGCCAGCAGTGCACGGGGGGGCTTGGATGAGCAGTTCTTC. Protein sequence: CASSARGGLDEQFF.

The CDR3 DNA sequence: TGTGCCAGCAGCCCGGGGGGGGTTCAGCCCCAGCATTTT. Translated, it gives CASSPGGVQPQHF. The J gene is TRBJ1-5, the V gene TRBV2; TRBD1 is a possible D gene (5 bases). CDR1 is SNHLY and CDR2 is FYNNEI in the germline V gene. The V end was cut by 6 bases, the J end by 6 bases, with 12 bases between. The CDR3 covers 13 residues. Together with reference TRBV2 and TRBJ1-5, the CDR3 gives the full variable domain: EPEVTQTPSHQVTQMGQEVILRCVPISNHLYFYWYRQILGQKVEFLVSFYNNEISEKSEIFDDQFSVERPDGSNFTLKIRSTKLEDSAMYFCASSPGGVQPQHFGDGTRLSIL.

CDR3 bases: TGTGCCAGCAGCTCACAATCGACAGGGGCTACCTATGGCTACACCTTC. Its translation is CASSSQSTGATYGYTF. The rearrangement joins TRBV5-6 to TRBJ1-2; 8 bases fit TRBD1. The germline V gene encodes CDR1 SGHDT and CDR2 YYEEEE. After removal of 3 bases from V and 4 bases from J, the junction contained 11 bases not matched to a gene. The CDR3 contains 16 residues.

The V gene is TRBV13, the J gene TRBJ1-4, with D perhaps matching TRBD1 (6 bases). Germline V gives CDR1 PRHDT, CDR2 FYEKMQ (reference sequence). V was pared by 5 bases and J by 5 bases, with 18 bases between. This CDR3 region has 16 residues. The CDR3 DNA is TGTGCCAGCAGCCGAGCCACAGGGCTCGGGAATGAAAAACTGTTTTTT. Its protein is CASSRATGLGNEKLFF.

This chain uses TRBV11-2 with TRBJ1-1; D is possibly TRBD1 (6 bases). V was pared by 4 bases and J by 0 bases, with 12 bases between. CDR1 and CDR2 from the germline V gene are SGHAT and FQNNGV. The CDR3 sequence is 15 residues long. CDR3 in amino acids: CASSSFGQLNTEAFF. The CDR3 DNA follows: TGTGCCAGCAGCTCCTTCGGACAGCTGAACACTGAAGCTTTCTTT.

This chain links TRBV5-6 with TRBJ1-3, with D unresolved. Between the trimmed V and J ends, which lost 1 base and 5 bases, there was a span of 4 bases. Germline CDR1 reads SGHDT; CDR2 reads YYEEEE. The length of the CDR3 is 12 residues. The CDR3 reads CASSLTRNTIYF. The CDR3 DNA is TGTGCCAGCAGCTTGACTCGAAACACCATATATTTT. The full variable domain, in which reference TRBV5-6 and TRBJ1-3 provide the parts outside the CDR3, is DAGVTQSPTHLIKTRGQQVTLRCSPKSGHDTVSWYQQALGQGPQFIFQYYEEEERQRGNFPDRFSGHQFPNYSSELNVNALLLGDSALYLCASSLTRNTIYFGEGSWLTVV.

This clone appeared once. The CDR3 here is CASSEGPSSKPQHF. CDR3 bases: TGCGCCAGCAGCGAGGGCCCGAGTTCTAAGCCCCAGCATTTT. The rearrangement joins TRBV5-1 to TRBJ1-5; D unresolved. V shed 4 bases and J shed 8 bases, with 16 bases lying between them. Germline-derived CDR1 and CDR2 are SGHRS and YFSETQ. The CDR3 length is 14 residues.

The chain links TRBV28 to TRBJ1-2; 8 bases are a match to TRBD1. The germline CDR1 and CDR2 sequences are MDHEN and SYDVKM. The CDR3 is made up of 13 amino acids. J gave up 6 bases and V 4 bases, and 4 bases lay outside the gene matches. The CDR3 nucleotides are TGTGCCAGCAGTTCGGACAGGGAGGATGGCTACACCTTC. Protein product: CASSSDREDGYTF.

The genes are TRBV28 and TRBJ1-2; D remains ambiguous. This CDR3 has 10 amino acids. Trimming took 8 bases from V and 2 from J, leaving 3 bases between them. Germline V CDR1 and CDR2: MDHEN, SYDVKM. In nucleotides, the CDR3 is TGTGCCAGCCAGAACTATGGCTACACCTTC. Encoded protein: CASQNYGYTF.

The J gene is TRBJ2-1, the V gene TRBV13, with TRBD2 as a possible D gene (6 bases). The CDR3 length is 13 residues. The V gene lost 5 bases and the J gene lost 6 bases, with 11 bases spanning the gap. In germline, CDR1 is PRHDT, CDR2 FYEKMQ (reference sequence). Here the CDR3 reads CASSLRELNEQFF. The CDR3 region has the DNA TGTGCCAGCAGCCTCCGGGAGCTCAATGAGCAGTTCTTC.

The chain joins TRBV6-1 to TRBJ1-4; tentatively, D is TRBD1 (5 bases). V lost 3 bases and J 5 bases, leaving 13 bases between the germline ends. The germline V gene has CDR1 MNHNS and CDR2 SASEGT. The CDR3 runs to 15 residues. The DNA for the CDR3 is TGTGCCAGCAGTGAGGGAGGACATGTCAATGAAAAACTGTTTTTT. This encodes CASSEGGHVNEKLFF.

V gene TRBV11-3 combines with J gene TRBJ2-1; TRBD2 aligns across 12 bases. Looked up from germline, CDR1 is SGHNT and CDR2 is YENEEA. There are 16 residues in the CDR3. The V and J ends lost 1 base and 5 bases, in that order; junction bases with no gene match: 3. The chain's CDR3 is CASSLGGLAGHNEQFF. The CDR3 DNA is TGTGCCAGCAGCTTAGGAGGACTAGCGGGGCACAATGAGCAGTTCTTC.

The chain joins TRBV28 to TRBJ2-7, with TRBD1 matching over 9 bases. This CDR3 comprises 15 residues. The trim removed 4 bases at V and 3 bases at J, leaving 7 bases unmatched. In germline, CDR1 is MDHEN, CDR2 SYDVKM. The chain's CDR3 is CASSSSDRGSYEQYF. CDR3 DNA: TGTGCCAGCAGTTCGTCGGACAGGGGTAGCTACGAGCAGTACTTC.

V usage is TRBV28 and J usage is TRBJ2-1; TRBD1 matches 7 bases. The CDR3 spans 13 residues. Germline V gene data show CDR1 as MDHEN and CDR2 as SYDVKM. The junction had 4 bases not matched to a gene; V was cut back by 7 bases and J by 4 bases. Here the CDR3 reads CASTGQPYNEQFF. The CDR3, as DNA: TGTGCCAGCACGGGACAGCCTTACAATGAGCAGTTCTTC.

In DNA, the CDR3 is TGTGCCAGCAGCTTAGATGAGACAGGGTTCCGGGGCTACACCTTC. Protein: CASSLDETGFRGYTF. V gene TRBV11-2 combines with J gene TRBJ1-2, with 7 nucleotides matching TRBD1. CDR3 length: 15 residues. The germline V gene has CDR1 SGHAT and CDR2 FQNNGV. V shed 0 bases, J shed 8 bases, and the junction held 9 bases outside the gene matches.

The V gene is TRBV25-1, the J gene TRBJ2-3, with D uncertain. Trimming left V 3 bases short and J 2 bases short, with 12 bases between. From germline, CDR1 is MGHDK and CDR2 SYGVNS. This CDR3 is 15 amino acids long. CDR3 in DNA: TGTGCCAGCAGTGACGGCGGAAATTCCACAGATACGCAGTATTTT. Translation gives CASSDGGNSTDTQYF.

This chain uses TRBV5-1 with TRBJ2-1; 9 bases map to TRBD2. Germline trimming cut 4 bases from V and 8 bases from J; bases unmatched to any gene: 7. CDR3 length: 14 residues. Germline lookup yields CDR1 SGHRS and CDR2 YFSETQ. The CDR3 bases are TGCGCCAGCAGCGGGGGACTAGCTCTCGATGAGCAGTTCTTC. It encodes CASSGGLALDEQFF. The variable domain in full, completed from reference TRBV5-1 and TRBJ2-1, reads KAGVTQTPRYLIKTRGQQVTLSCSPISGHRSVSWYQQTPGQGLQFLFEYFSETQRNKGNFPGRFSGRQFSNSRSEMNVSTLELGDSALYLCASSGGLALDEQFFGPGTRLTVL.

J is TRBJ2-1 and V is TRBV5-6; 9 bases are a match to TRBD2. The germline CDR1 and CDR2 sequences are SGHDT and YYEEEE. The CDR3 is 13 amino acids. V lost 4 bases and J lost 15; bases outside the gene matches: 11. The CDR3 nucleotides are TGTGCCAGCAGCCGTTCTGGGACTAGCAGACTGTTCTTC. This sequence encodes CASSRSGTSRLFF.